A selection of T cell receptor beta chains follows, all from one sample in a study of cytomegalovirus exposure and HLA in healthy donors. The repertoire was sequenced with immunoSEQ multiplex PCR; TCRdb's copy has only in-frame clones and lacks some. The sample consists of around 150,000 clones, around 65% of them appearing once. Sequenced material: PBMCs. The source of these receptors is a woman in her thirties in good health and CMV-seropositive. The CDR3 runs from the conserved cysteine through the conserved F or W. The order of the fields is D gene, clone size, J gene, V gene, CDR3 DNA, CDR3 protein. D genes are given only for firm matches. A row's size may be missing; if present it is once, few, many or a size class.

d_call: TRBD1
clone_size: -
j_call: TRBJ2-7
v_call: TRBV6-5
cdr3_nt: TGTGCCAGCAGTTACCGTGGACAGGGTCCCTACGAGCAGTACTTC
cdr3_aa: CASSYRGQGPYEQYF

d_call: -
clone_size: few
j_call: TRBJ2-1
v_call: TRBV10-2
cdr3_nt: TGCGCCAGCAGTAGGTTTCGACGGGATGAGCAGTTCTTC
cdr3_aa: CASSRFRRDEQFF

d_call: TRBD2
clone_size: -
j_call: TRBJ2-7
v_call: TRBV29-1
cdr3_nt: TGCAGCGTCGTGACTAGCGGCTACGAGCAGTACTTC
cdr3_aa: CSVVTSGYEQYF

d_call: -
clone_size: -
j_call: TRBJ2-5
v_call: TRBV4-1
cdr3_nt: TGCGCCAGCAGCCAACCGGGGGGCACGTACCAAGAGACCCAGTACTTC
cdr3_aa: CASSQPGGTYQETQYF

d_call: -
clone_size: -
j_call: TRBJ1-1
v_call: TRBV7-8
cdr3_nt: TGTGCCAGCAGCTTTCTGAGCACTGAAGCTTTCTTT
cdr3_aa: CASSFLSTEAFF

d_call: -
clone_size: few
j_call: TRBJ2-1
v_call: TRBV30
cdr3_nt: TGTGCCTGGAGTGTAATCGATGAGCAGTTCTTC
cdr3_aa: CAWSVIDEQFF

d_call: -
clone_size: -
j_call: TRBJ1-3
v_call: TRBV30
cdr3_nt: TGTGCCTGGGAGCCAAGTTCAAGAAACACCATATATTTT
cdr3_aa: CAWEPSSRNTIYF

d_call: -
clone_size: -
j_call: TRBJ1-1
v_call: TRBV6-6
cdr3_nt: TGTGCCAGCAGTTACGATCCCAGGGACACTGAAGCTTTCTTT
cdr3_aa: CASSYDPRDTEAFF

d_call: TRBD2
clone_size: -
j_call: TRBJ2-3
v_call: TRBV7-2
cdr3_nt: TGTGCCAGCAGCAAGCCGGGACTAGCGGGGGGCACAGATACGCAGTATTTT
cdr3_aa: CASSKPGLAGGTDTQYF

d_call: TRBD2
clone_size: -
j_call: TRBJ2-5
v_call: TRBV29-1
cdr3_nt: TGCAGCGTTGAAACTCGGAGCGGGGGCACCTTGGCCCAGTACTTC
cdr3_aa: CSVETRSGGTLAQYF

d_call: -
clone_size: few
j_call: TRBJ2-5
v_call: TRBV5-6
cdr3_nt: TGTGCCAGCAGCCTGTGGACACAACAAGAGACCCAGTACTTC
cdr3_aa: CASSLWTQQETQYF

d_call: TRBD1
clone_size: -
j_call: TRBJ1-6
v_call: TRBV11-1
cdr3_nt: TGTGCCAGCAGCACCACAGGGGCCACAGATTCACCCCTCCACTTT
cdr3_aa: CASSTTGATDSPLHF

d_call: TRBD1
clone_size: few
j_call: TRBJ1-5
v_call: TRBV18
cdr3_nt: TGTGCCAGCTCACCTGGCGGGACAGGGAATAGCAATCAGCCCCAGCATTTT
cdr3_aa: CASSPGGTGNSNQPQHF

d_call: TRBD1
clone_size: -
j_call: TRBJ1-5
v_call: TRBV27
cdr3_nt: TGTGCCAGCAGTTTATTGGGCCTCGCAGGGGGCGCGCGGCAGCCCCAGCATTTT
cdr3_aa: CASSLLGLAGGARQPQHF

d_call: -
clone_size: -
j_call: TRBJ1-4
v_call: TRBV4-1
cdr3_nt: TGCGCCAGCAGCCAATCTGTAAGCCCCGGGACTTATGAAAAACTGTTTTTT
cdr3_aa: CASSQSVSPGTYEKLFF

d_call: TRBD1
clone_size: -
j_call: TRBJ1-2
v_call: TRBV6-5
cdr3_nt: TGTGCCAGCAGCCGGGACAGGGTCTATGGCTACACCTTC
cdr3_aa: CASSRDRVYGYTF

d_call: TRBD1
clone_size: -
j_call: TRBJ1-2
v_call: TRBV13
cdr3_nt: TGTGCCAGCAGTTTCAGGGGGAGTTTCTATGGCTACACCTTC
cdr3_aa: CASSFRGSFYGYTF

d_call: -
clone_size: few
j_call: TRBJ1-1
v_call: TRBV10-1
cdr3_nt: TGCGCCAGCAGTGGTTTCCAGGGATGGACTGAAGCTTTCTTT
cdr3_aa: CASSGFQGWTEAFF

d_call: TRBD1
clone_size: -
j_call: TRBJ2-3
v_call: TRBV5-1
cdr3_nt: TGCGCCAGCAGCCCGAACCCTTTGGGGACAGCGAAAGCTGGCACAGATACGCAGTATTTT
cdr3_aa: CASSPNPLGTAKAGTDTQYF

d_call: -
clone_size: -
j_call: TRBJ1-1
v_call: TRBV19
cdr3_nt: TGTGCCAGTAAAGGGAGCACTGAAGCTTTCTTT
cdr3_aa: CASKGSTEAFF

d_call: -
clone_size: -
j_call: TRBJ2-1
v_call: TRBV30
cdr3_nt: TGTGCCTGGACTATACCGGGACTCACTTACAATGAGCAGTTCTTC
cdr3_aa: CAWTIPGLTYNEQFF

d_call: -
clone_size: -
j_call: TRBJ1-2
v_call: TRBV30
cdr3_nt: TGTGCCTGGAGTCAACAGGCCAGTGGCTATGGCTACACCTTC
cdr3_aa: CAWSQQASGYGYTF

d_call: TRBD1
clone_size: -
j_call: TRBJ1-1
v_call: TRBV5-4
cdr3_nt: TGTGCCAGCAGCTTGGAAGGACAGGGGATGAACACTGAAGCTTTCTTT
cdr3_aa: CASSLEGQGMNTEAFF

d_call: TRBD1
clone_size: -
j_call: TRBJ1-3
v_call: TRBV27
cdr3_nt: TGTGCCAGCAGTCCAGGGGACAGAATCTCTGGAAACACCATATATTTT
cdr3_aa: CASSPGDRISGNTIYF

d_call: TRBD1
clone_size: -
j_call: TRBJ2-3
v_call: TRBV28
cdr3_nt: TGTGCCAGCAGTACCAGGACAGGGGGCACAGATACGCAGTATTTT
cdr3_aa: CASSTRTGGTDTQYF

d_call: TRBD1
clone_size: -
j_call: TRBJ1-2
v_call: TRBV5-1
cdr3_nt: TGCGCCAGCAGCTTGTCGCAGGGACAGGTTGGTGGCTACACCTTC
cdr3_aa: CASSLSQGQVGGYTF

d_call: -
clone_size: -
j_call: TRBJ1-1
v_call: TRBV5-1
cdr3_nt: TGCGCCAGCAGAATAGGGAGTGGTAACACTGAAGCTTTCTTT
cdr3_aa: CASRIGSGNTEAFF

d_call: -
clone_size: once
j_call: TRBJ2-1
v_call: TRBV5-1
cdr3_nt: TGCGCCAGCAGCTTGCCCGGGAGCTCCAATGAGCAGTTCTTC
cdr3_aa: CASSLPGSSNEQFF

d_call: TRBD1
clone_size: -
j_call: TRBJ2-5
v_call: TRBV10-3
cdr3_nt: TGTGCCTCCTGGGACAGGGGATTGGAGACCCAGTACTTC
cdr3_aa: CASWDRGLETQYF

d_call: -
clone_size: -
j_call: TRBJ1-5
v_call: TRBV6-5
cdr3_nt: TGTGCCTGCCAGCCGGTAAGGGGGAGCAATCAGCCCCAGCATTTT
cdr3_aa: CACQPVRGSNQPQHF

d_call: -
clone_size: -
j_call: TRBJ2-3
v_call: TRBV5-1
cdr3_nt: TGCGCCAGCAGCTTGGGGGGCATCAACTCGGATACGCAGTATTTT
cdr3_aa: CASSLGGINSDTQYF

d_call: TRBD1
clone_size: -
j_call: TRBJ1-1
v_call: TRBV5-4
cdr3_nt: TGTGCCAGCAGCAGGACAGGGTTGAACACTGAAGCTTTCTTT
cdr3_aa: CASSRTGLNTEAFF

d_call: TRBD1
clone_size: -
j_call: TRBJ1-2
v_call: TRBV6-5
cdr3_nt: TGTGCCAGCAGCCCCGGGACAGACTATGGCTACACCTTC
cdr3_aa: CASSPGTDYGYTF

d_call: -
clone_size: -
j_call: TRBJ2-1
v_call: TRBV4-2
cdr3_nt: TGTGCCAGCAGCCAAGAGAGGCGCAATGAGCAGTTCTTC
cdr3_aa: CASSQERRNEQFF

d_call: -
clone_size: -
j_call: TRBJ2-7
v_call: TRBV6-5
cdr3_nt: TGTGCCAGCAGTTACTTCCAGGGGGGCTACGAGCAGTACTTC
cdr3_aa: CASSYFQGGYEQYF

d_call: TRBD1
clone_size: -
j_call: TRBJ1-6
v_call: TRBV9
cdr3_nt: TGTGCCAGCAGCGGACCCGGGACAGCCAATTCACCCCTCCACTTT
cdr3_aa: CASSGPGTANSPLHF

d_call: TRBD1
clone_size: -
j_call: TRBJ2-5
v_call: TRBV5-6
cdr3_nt: TGTGCCAGCAGCTCCCTTCTAAAGACAGGGGAGGACGAGACCCAGTACTTC
cdr3_aa: CASSSLLKTGEDETQYF

d_call: -
clone_size: few
j_call: TRBJ2-6
v_call: TRBV4-1
cdr3_nt: TGCGCCAGCAGCCAAGGGGCTGTCGGTATCTCTGGGGCCAACGTCCTGACTTTC
cdr3_aa: CASSQGAVGISGANVLTF

d_call: TRBD2
clone_size: -
j_call: TRBJ2-3
v_call: TRBV13
cdr3_nt: TGTGCCAGCAGCGTGGGACTAGCATTCACAGATACGCAGTATTTT
cdr3_aa: CASSVGLAFTDTQYF

d_call: -
clone_size: -
j_call: TRBJ1-5
v_call: TRBV11-2
cdr3_nt: TGTGCCAGCAGCTTAGAAGGCGGGATGGGGCCCCAGCATTTT
cdr3_aa: CASSLEGGMGPQHF

d_call: -
clone_size: -
j_call: TRBJ2-7
v_call: TRBV5-1
cdr3_nt: TGCGCCAGCAGCTTGGTGACGGGTACCTACGAGCAGTACTTC
cdr3_aa: CASSLVTGTYEQYF

d_call: -
clone_size: -
j_call: TRBJ1-1
v_call: TRBV27
cdr3_nt: TGTGCCAGCAGTACTACCCGGTACACCCTAACTGAAGCTTTCTTT
cdr3_aa: CASSTTRYTLTEAFF

d_call: TRBD2
clone_size: once
j_call: TRBJ2-7
v_call: TRBV10-2
cdr3_nt: TGCGCCAGCAGTGAAGGCGGGAGGAGGTACGAGCAGTACTTC
cdr3_aa: CASSEGGRRYEQYF

d_call: -
clone_size: -
j_call: TRBJ1-3
v_call: TRBV18
cdr3_nt: TGTGCCAGCTCACCAAGACAGACGGCCACCTCTGGAAACACCATATATTTT
cdr3_aa: CASSPRQTATSGNTIYF

d_call: -
clone_size: -
j_call: TRBJ1-1
v_call: TRBV5-3
cdr3_nt: TGTGCCAGAAGCTTGGCAGGGGTGAACCAAGCTTTCTTT
cdr3_aa: CARSLAGVNQAFF

d_call: TRBD1
clone_size: -
j_call: TRBJ1-2
v_call: TRBV28
cdr3_nt: TGTGCCAGCACCACACCCGGGGGACAGGGTGAGGGCTACACCTTC
cdr3_aa: CASTTPGGQGEGYTF

d_call: -
clone_size: -
j_call: TRBJ2-7
v_call: TRBV21-1
cdr3_nt: TGTGCCAGCAGCAAAGGATGCTTTGGCGGGGAGCAGTACTTC
cdr3_aa: CASSKGCFGGEQYF

d_call: -
clone_size: -
j_call: TRBJ2-2
v_call: TRBV5-1
cdr3_nt: TGCGCCAGCAGCTTGGTTCTAGCTGGTCGGGCCGGGGAGCTGTTTTTT
cdr3_aa: CASSLVLAGRAGELFF